The clone carrying this T cell receptor beta chain has only a few counts. Its antigen is still unknown. One end of the junction is discordant with germline, which a read error may explain. The sample originates from a study of T-cell memory formation after mild COVID-19. This CDR3 has 15 residues. Germline assignment: CDR1 SGHDN and CDR2 FVKESK. Study outcomes and limitations: Second-wave clones peaking on day 37 lacked confirmed SARS-CoV-2 specificity. Detection of some responders pre-infection suggested pre-existing cross-reactive memory T cells participated.

One entry per CDR3 protein, called by TCRdb with MiXCR from the 5' RACE reads. The sample records approximately 400,000 distinct CDR3 sequences, over 15% being singletons. The receptor's source is a man in his late teens or twenties who had mild COVID-19 (a few samples of this study predate the infection). Cell type and time point are not known. This chain uses TRBV14 with TRBJ2-1; a possible D gene is TRBD1 (6 bases). What was sequenced was PBMCs or a T cell subset sorted from them (not recorded which). CDR3 in DNA: TGTGCCAGCAGCCGGGCCGTACAGGGATACACTGAGCAGTTCTTC. Amino acid sequence: CASSRAVQGYTEQFF.